This is a list of T cell receptor beta chains from one sample in a study of blood T cell repertoires in COVID-19. Profiled with immunoSEQ multiplex PCR; TCRdb holds only in-frame clones, not every one. There are about 310,000 clones in the sample; 90% occur only once, and 0.95% to 1.3% lies in the top ten. Sequenced material: peripheral blood. The origin of the receptors is a woman aged 40 to 55 with COVID-19, enrolled during active disease. The CDR3 runs from the conserved cysteine through the conserved F or W. Each record gives: J gene, V gene, D gene, clone size, CDR3 protein, CDR3 DNA. D genes are given only for firm matches. The listing skips clone size in some rows; elsewhere it reads once, few, many or a size class.

j_call: TRBJ2-4
v_call: TRBV24-1
d_call: .
clone_size: once
cdr3_aa: CATSDTQRGDIQYF
cdr3_nt: TGTGCCACCAGTGACACCCAAAGGGGTGACATTCAGTACTTC

j_call: TRBJ1-2
v_call: TRBV28
d_call: .
clone_size: .
cdr3_aa: CASRPMRAVEYGYTF
cdr3_nt: TGTGCCAGCAGGCCCATGAGGGCGGTCGAGTATGGCTACACCTTC

j_call: TRBJ2-2
v_call: TRBV4-2
d_call: .
clone_size: .
cdr3_aa: CASSQDGGRKFRELFF
cdr3_nt: TGTGCCAGCAGCCAAGATGGAGGACGGAAGTTCCGGGAGCTGTTTTTT

j_call: TRBJ1-2
v_call: TRBV4-3
d_call: .
clone_size: .
cdr3_aa: CASSQTGSYGYTF
cdr3_nt: TGCGCCAGCAGCCAAACAGGGTCCTATGGCTACACCTTC

j_call: TRBJ1-2
v_call: TRBV4-1
d_call: TRBD1
clone_size: .
cdr3_aa: CASSFRDRGDYGYTF
cdr3_nt: TGCGCCAGCAGCTTCCGGGACAGGGGCGACTATGGCTACACCTTC

j_call: TRBJ1-2
v_call: TRBV4-2
d_call: TRBD1
clone_size: .
cdr3_aa: CASSRSTGDGGYTF
cdr3_nt: TGTGCCAGCAGCCGATCCACAGGGGACGGTGGCTACACCTTC

j_call: TRBJ1-1
v_call: TRBV10-3
d_call: TRBD1
clone_size: .
cdr3_aa: CASRQGPTEAFF
cdr3_nt: TGTGCCAGCCGACAGGGGCCCACTGAAGCTTTCTTT

j_call: TRBJ1-2
v_call: TRBV4-3
d_call: TRBD1
clone_size: .
cdr3_aa: CASSQDPDRGYGYTF
cdr3_nt: TGCGCCAGCAGCCAAGATCCCGACAGGGGCTATGGCTACACCTTC

j_call: TRBJ1-1
v_call: TRBV19
d_call: .
clone_size: .
cdr3_aa: CASSMNQRQGLTEAFF
cdr3_nt: TGTGCCAGTAGTATGAATCAGCGGCAGGGGCTCACTGAAGCTTTCTTT

j_call: TRBJ2-7
v_call: TRBV9
d_call: .
clone_size: .
cdr3_aa: CASSGPGPVAYEQYF
cdr3_nt: TGTGCCAGCAGCGGCCCGGGTCCGGTAGCCTACGAGCAGTACTTC

j_call: TRBJ1-2
v_call: TRBV12-3/TRBV12-4
d_call: .
clone_size: .
cdr3_aa: CASSSRPGDGYTF
cdr3_nt: TGTGCCAGCAGTTCCCGCCCGGGGGATGGCTACACCTTC

j_call: TRBJ1-5
v_call: TRBV6-5
d_call: .
clone_size: few
cdr3_aa: CASIVIGRSGQPQHF
cdr3_nt: TGTGCCAGCATCGTTATTGGGAGATCGGGTCAGCCCCAGCATTTT

j_call: TRBJ1-2
v_call: TRBV3-1/TRBV3-2
d_call: .
clone_size: .
cdr3_aa: CASSVSPGPGGYTF
cdr3_nt: TGTGCCAGCAGCGTTAGCCCCGGCCCTGGGGGCTACACCTTC

j_call: TRBJ2-6
v_call: TRBV5-6
d_call: .
clone_size: .
cdr3_aa: CASSGGARSGANVLTF
cdr3_nt: TGTGCCAGCAGCGGGGGGGCGCGTTCCGGGGCCAACGTCCTGACTTTC

j_call: TRBJ1-2
v_call: TRBV2
d_call: TRBD1
clone_size: .
cdr3_aa: CASSPRTGDYGYTF
cdr3_nt: TGTGCCAGCAGTCCTCGGACAGGGGACTATGGCTACACCTTC

j_call: TRBJ1-1
v_call: TRBV2
d_call: .
clone_size: few
cdr3_aa: CASAPSRPGVNTEAFF
cdr3_nt: TGTGCCAGCGCTCCTTCTCGACCGGGAGTGAACACTGAAGCTTTCTTT

j_call: TRBJ1-1
v_call: TRBV9
d_call: .
clone_size: .
cdr3_aa: CASSAEGRLNTEAFF
cdr3_nt: TGTGCCAGCAGCGCCGAGGGAAGGTTGAACACTGAAGCTTTCTTT

j_call: TRBJ2-7
v_call: TRBV28
d_call: .
clone_size: .
cdr3_aa: CASSLMAGGSYEQYF
cdr3_nt: TGTGCCAGCAGTTTAATGGCAGGAGGCTCCTACGAGCAGTACTTC

j_call: TRBJ1-2
v_call: TRBV18
d_call: .
clone_size: .
cdr3_aa: CASSPRTESYTF
cdr3_nt: TGTGCCAGCTCCCCTAGGACAGAGAGCTACACCTTC

j_call: TRBJ2-7
v_call: TRBV7-9
d_call: .
clone_size: few
cdr3_aa: CASSPGLPSYEQYF
cdr3_nt: TGTGCCAGCAGCCCGGGTCTCCCCTCCTACGAGCAGTACTTC

j_call: TRBJ1-1
v_call: TRBV7-3
d_call: TRBD1
clone_size: few
cdr3_aa: CASSPRTGNTEAFF
cdr3_nt: TGTGCCAGCAGCCCTCGGACAGGGAACACTGAAGCTTTCTTT

j_call: TRBJ1-5
v_call: TRBV19
d_call: .
clone_size: .
cdr3_aa: CASSIDRDSNQPQHF
cdr3_nt: TGTGCCAGTAGTATAGACCGGGATAGCAATCAGCCCCAGCATTTT

j_call: TRBJ1-2
v_call: TRBV12-3/TRBV12-4
d_call: .
clone_size: .
cdr3_aa: CASSSQGPYGYTF
cdr3_nt: TGTGCCAGCAGTTCCCAGGGCCCGTATGGCTACACCTTC

j_call: TRBJ2-5
v_call: TRBV3-1/TRBV3-2
d_call: TRBD2
clone_size: .
cdr3_aa: CASSRNKRVAGGETQYF
cdr3_nt: TGTGCCAGCAGCCGGAACAAAAGAGTAGCGGGGGGGGAGACCCAGTACTTC

j_call: TRBJ1-3
v_call: TRBV27
d_call: .
clone_size: .
cdr3_aa: CASSSSPGNTIYF
cdr3_nt: TGTGCCAGCAGTTCAAGCCCGGGTAACACCATATATTTT

j_call: TRBJ1-2
v_call: TRBV2
d_call: .
clone_size: .
cdr3_aa: CASSGGAYGYTF
cdr3_nt: TGTGCCAGCAGTGGAGGAGCCTATGGCTACACCTTC

j_call: TRBJ1-6
v_call: TRBV28
d_call: .
clone_size: .
cdr3_aa: CASSLSPSYNSPLHF
cdr3_nt: TGTGCCAGCAGTTTATCCCCCAGCTATAATTCACCCCTCCACTTT

j_call: TRBJ2-5
v_call: TRBV3-1/TRBV3-2
d_call: TRBD2
clone_size: .
cdr3_aa: CASSHGGSGRAGETQYF
cdr3_nt: TGTGCCAGCAGCCATGGTGGTAGCGGGAGGGCCGGTGAGACCCAGTACTTC

j_call: TRBJ1-1
v_call: TRBV3-1/TRBV3-2
d_call: TRBD1
clone_size: .
cdr3_aa: CASSQADRGFQAFF
cdr3_nt: TGTGCCAGCAGCCAAGCCGACAGGGGCTTCCAAGCTTTCTTT

j_call: TRBJ2-7
v_call: TRBV9
d_call: .
clone_size: .
cdr3_aa: CASSGGVAGEQYF
cdr3_nt: TGTGCCAGCAGCGGGGGGGTCGCGGGCGAGCAGTACTTC

j_call: TRBJ2-3
v_call: TRBV15
d_call: .
clone_size: .
cdr3_aa: CATVKRAGPTDTQYF
cdr3_nt: TGTGCCACCGTGAAAAGGGCGGGGCCCACAGATACGCAGTATTTT

j_call: TRBJ1-2
v_call: TRBV4-2
d_call: TRBD1
clone_size: .
cdr3_aa: CASSQDSDRGNGYTF
cdr3_nt: TGTGCCAGCAGCCAAGATTCGGACAGGGGAAATGGCTACACCTTC

j_call: TRBJ1-2
v_call: TRBV30
d_call: .
clone_size: .
cdr3_aa: CAWSVSLFRGQGYTF
cdr3_nt: TGTGCCTGGAGTGTAAGTTTATTCCGGGGTCAAGGCTACACCTTC

j_call: TRBJ2-7
v_call: TRBV5-1
d_call: TRBD2
clone_size: .
cdr3_aa: CASSLIKGTSGSEQYF
cdr3_nt: TGCGCCAGCAGCTTGATTAAAGGGACTAGCGGGAGTGAGCAGTACTTC

j_call: TRBJ2-5
v_call: TRBV30
d_call: .
clone_size: .
cdr3_aa: CAWTPGRGRVTETQYF
cdr3_nt: TGTGCCTGGACCCCTGGGCGGGGGCGGGTGACAGAGACCCAGTACTTC

j_call: TRBJ2-2
v_call: TRBV5-1
d_call: TRBD1
clone_size: .
cdr3_aa: CASSLARQGPSSTGELFF
cdr3_nt: TGCGCCAGCAGCTTGGCGAGACAGGGCCCTTCCTCCACCGGGGAGCTGTTTTTT

j_call: TRBJ1-4
v_call: TRBV30
d_call: .
clone_size: .
cdr3_aa: CAWSPNREEEKLFF
cdr3_nt: TGTGCCTGGAGTCCGAACAGGGAAGAGGAAAAACTGTTTTTT

j_call: TRBJ2-7
v_call: TRBV19
d_call: TRBD2
clone_size: .
cdr3_aa: CASSISSGAPRYYEQYF
cdr3_nt: TGTGCCAGTAGTATATCTAGCGGGGCACCTCGATACTACGAGCAGTACTTC

j_call: TRBJ2-2
v_call: TRBV12-3/TRBV12-4
d_call: .
clone_size: .
cdr3_aa: CASSLNGAGELFF
cdr3_nt: TGTGCCAGCAGTTTAAACGGGGCCGGGGAGCTGTTTTTT

j_call: TRBJ2-5
v_call: TRBV30
d_call: TRBD2
clone_size: .
cdr3_aa: CAWSVGGGSQETQYF
cdr3_nt: TGTGCCTGGAGTGTGGGCGGGGGGTCCCAAGAGACCCAGTACTTC

j_call: TRBJ2-5
v_call: TRBV5-1
d_call: TRBD1
clone_size: .
cdr3_aa: CASSFNRGETQYF
cdr3_nt: TGCGCCAGCAGCTTTAACAGGGGAGAGACCCAGTACTTC

j_call: TRBJ2-7
v_call: TRBV6-5
d_call: .
clone_size: .
cdr3_aa: CASSPISYEQYF
cdr3_nt: TGTGCCAGCAGTCCTATCTCCTACGAGCAGTACTTC

j_call: TRBJ2-1
v_call: TRBV28
d_call: TRBD1
clone_size: .
cdr3_aa: CASADRGWDEQFF
cdr3_nt: TGTGCCAGCGCGGACAGGGGGTGGGATGAGCAGTTCTTC

j_call: TRBJ2-2
v_call: TRBV19
d_call: TRBD1
clone_size: .
cdr3_aa: CASSTQGAGELFF
cdr3_nt: TGTGCCAGTAGCACACAGGGGGCCGGGGAGCTGTTTTTT

j_call: TRBJ1-3
v_call: TRBV18
d_call: .
clone_size: .
cdr3_aa: CASSPRGAGNTIYF
cdr3_nt: TGTGCCAGCTCACCTCGGGGGGCTGGAAACACCATATATTTT

j_call: TRBJ2-5
v_call: TRBV3-1/TRBV3-2
d_call: TRBD2
clone_size: .
cdr3_aa: CASSQAHNGTSGRAELQETQYF
cdr3_nt: TGTGCCAGCAGCCAAGCGCATAACGGGACTAGCGGGAGGGCCGAGTTACAAGAGACCCAGTACTTC

j_call: TRBJ2-1
v_call: TRBV7-7
d_call: TRBD1
clone_size: few
cdr3_aa: CASSLDRGANEQFF
cdr3_nt: TGTGCTAGCAGCTTAGACAGGGGGGCCAATGAGCAGTTCTTC

j_call: TRBJ1-4
v_call: TRBV19
d_call: TRBD1
clone_size: .
cdr3_aa: CASSSRQGGNEKLFF
cdr3_nt: TGTGCCAGTAGTTCTCGACAGGGGGGTAATGAAAAACTGTTTTTT

j_call: TRBJ2-5
v_call: TRBV10-3
d_call: .
clone_size: .
cdr3_aa: CAISVSSQETQYF
cdr3_nt: TGTGCCATCAGTGTGTCCAGTCAAGAGACCCAGTACTTC

j_call: TRBJ1-4
v_call: TRBV4-3
d_call: TRBD1
clone_size: few
cdr3_aa: CASSYRQGMDEKLFF
cdr3_nt: TGCGCCAGCAGCTACCGACAGGGGATGGACGAAAAACTGTTTTTT

j_call: TRBJ2-2
v_call: TRBV24-1
d_call: TRBD1
clone_size: .
cdr3_aa: CATSDPPGTGLHGELFF
cdr3_nt: TGTGCCACCAGTGATCCCCCCGGGACAGGGCTCCACGGGGAGCTGTTTTTT

j_call: TRBJ2-3
v_call: TRBV5-1
d_call: TRBD2
clone_size: .
cdr3_aa: CASRLVTSGGHSTDTQYF
cdr3_nt: TGCGCCAGCCGCTTGGTGACTAGCGGGGGGCATAGCACAGATACGCAGTATTTT

j_call: TRBJ1-5
v_call: TRBV5-8
d_call: .
clone_size: few
cdr3_aa: CASRPRQVGNQPQHF
cdr3_nt: TGTGCCAGCAGGCCCCGACAAGTCGGCAATCAGCCCCAGCATTTT

j_call: TRBJ1-2
v_call: TRBV7-9
d_call: .
clone_size: .
cdr3_aa: CASSPAGNYGYTF
cdr3_nt: TGTGCCAGCAGCCCCGCCGGGAACTATGGCTACACCTTC

j_call: TRBJ1-6
v_call: TRBV9
d_call: .
clone_size: .
cdr3_aa: CASSVGQQNSPLHF
cdr3_nt: TGTGCCAGCAGCGTAGGACAGCAAAATTCACCCCTCCACTTT